This TCR beta chain emerged from a study of shared T cell receptors in the human thymus. Deletions cut 0 bases from V and 0 bases from J, with 10 bases between. Looked up from germline, CDR1 is SGHRS and CDR2 is YFSETQ. This CDR3 comprises 17 residues. Assay: immunoSEQ multiplex PCR; the TCRdb copy retains only in-frame clones and omits some. The sample lists some 660,000 clones; roughly 86% were seen once. The data were also submitted as part of a second study, on human thymus T cells. That report adds: Resections removed during corrective heart surgery provided the thymus tissue used. Thymic and blood repertoires appeared to display a bias in their usage of V and J genes. There were highly overlapping thymic repertoires among unrelated individuals, as related research reported.

This clonotype originated in a boy younger than two with a congenital heart defect. The chain combines TRBV5-1 with TRBJ2-6; D unresolved. The sequencing input was thymocytes. CDR3 in DNA: TGCGCCAGCAGCTTGGGGGCTATATACTCTGGGGCCAACGTCCTGACTTTC. Amino acids: CASSLGAIYSGANVLTF.